This passage covers 17 T cell receptor beta chains from one sample sequenced in a study of cytomegalovirus exposure and HLA in healthy donors. Amplification used 60 Vbeta primers and 13 Jbeta primers. The method was immunoSEQ multiplex PCR; TCRdb's version includes in-frame clones alone and lacks a portion of them. The sample yields about 130,000 clones, about three quarters seen once. Sequencing was performed on PBMCs. Receptor source: a human donor in good health.

The rearrangement links TRBV28 to TRBJ1-2, with 7 bases aligning to TRBD1. The CDR3 totals 16 residues. The V and J ends lost 4 bases and 7 bases, in that order; junction bases with no gene match: 15. Germline lookup yields CDR1 MDHEN and CDR2 SYDVKM. CDR3 coding DNA: TGTGCCAGCAGTTCCGGGACAGACATGTTTGTTGTTGGCTACACCTTC. It codes for CASSSGTDMFVVGYTF.

The chain combines TRBV1 with TRBJ2-1; the DNA was not compared with TRBD2, the D call given in the table. TRBV1 is a known pseudogene. CDR3 length equals 16 residues. The CDR3 DNA follows: TGCACCAGCAGGAAGGGTAGCGGGTCCTCCTACAATGAGCAGTTCTTC. It encodes CTSRKGSGSSYNEQFF.

As to this clone: Germline and junction disagree at one end, which may indicate a read error. V usage is TRBV11-2 and J usage is TRBJ2-1, with 8 bases identical to TRBD2. The CDR3 extends over 11 amino acids. The germline CDR1 and CDR2 sequences are SGHAT and FQNNGV. For the CDR3, the DNA is TGTGCCGTACCGAAGGACGGGGGGGCGATCTTC. Translating gives CAVPKDGGAIF.

The table lists this clone with a count of one. This chain links TRBV9 with TRBJ1-2; D is perhaps TRBD1 (6 bases). Germline V gene sequence: CDR1 SGDLS, CDR2 YYNGEE. Trimming shortened V by 0 bases and J by 8 bases, and 26 bases separated the two germline ends. The length of the CDR3 is 18 residues. Here the CDR3 reads CASSVDVGASQGSRGYTF. The CDR3 DNA follows: TGTGCCAGCAGCGTAGATGTGGGCGCCAGCCAGGGGTCGAGGGGCTACACCTTC. The full variable domain, with the rest looked up from reference TRBV9 and TRBJ1-2, is DSGVTQTPKHLITATGQRVTLRCSPRSGDLSVYWYQQSLDQGLQFLIQYYNGEERAKGNILERFSAQQFPDLHSELNLSSLELGDSALYFCASSVDVGASQGSRGYTFGSGTRLTVV.

The gene calls are TRBV5-1 and TRBJ2-7; the match to TRBD2 covers 8 bases. This CDR3 has 14 residues. The V gene end was trimmed by 4 bases and the J gene end by 0 bases; junction bases not matched to a gene: 3. Germline assignment: CDR1 SGHRS and CDR2 YFSETQ. CDR3 coding DNA: TGCGCCAGCAGCCCCGGGACTAGCTCCTACGAGCAGTACTTC. Its protein is CASSPGTSSYEQYF.

This chain uses TRBV4-1 with TRBJ1-2, with 8 nucleotides matching TRBD1. Germline values: CDR1 MGHRA, CDR2 YSYEKL. This CDR3 comprises 13 residues. With 0 bases clipped from V and 6 bases from J, the junction kept 0 bases outside the gene matches. The CDR3 nucleotides are TGCGCCAGCAGCCAAGAGACAGGGGATGGCTACACCTTC. As protein: CASSQETGDGYTF.

The V call is TRBV7-9, the J call TRBJ1-1; the D gene is possibly TRBD1 (5 bases). Trimming pared 1 base from V and 9 bases from J, leaving 12 bases between. This CDR3 comprises 13 residues. Germline V gives CDR1 SEHNR, CDR2 FQNEAQ (reference sequence). The CDR3 sequence: CASSLEKGSQAFF. For the CDR3, the DNA is TGTGCCAGCAGCTTAGAGAAGGGGTCACAAGCTTTCTTT.

The count of this clone is one. The chain is built from TRBV19 and TRBJ2-3; perhaps TRBD2 as D (6 bases). The CDR3 totals 14 residues. Per germline, CDR1 LNHDA and CDR2 SQIVND (reference sequence). V lost 6 bases and J lost 7, with 17 bases in between. The CDR3 here is CASSRLEGIYTQYF. The CDR3 nucleotides read TGTGCCAGTAGCCGACTGGAGGGGATATATACGCAGTATTTT.

In its sample, this clone was seen a few times. The V gene is TRBV6-6, the J gene TRBJ1-1; D uncertain. This CDR3 is 15 amino acids long. Trimming removed 5 bases from V and 0 bases from J, with 13 bases in between. The V gene's germline CDR1 is MNHNY and CDR2 SVGAGI (reference sequence). DNA for the CDR3: TGTGCCAGCAGTACCCTGACCGGAGTGAACACTGAAGCTTTCTTT. Amino acids: CASSTLTGVNTEAFF.

V and J are TRBV11-1 and TRBJ1-2; 7 positions agree with TRBD1. V was clipped by 4 bases and J by 6 bases; unmatched bases: 5. The CDR3 sequence is 13 residues long. Per germline, CDR1 SGHAT and CDR2 FQDESV (reference sequence). Here the CDR3 reads CASSSGTAHGYTF. For the CDR3, the DNA is TGTGCCAGCAGCTCCGGGACAGCTCATGGCTACACCTTC.

CDR3 residues: CASRVSSGANVLTF. The CDR3 DNA reads TGCGCCAGCAGGGTCAGCTCTGGGGCCAACGTCCTGACTTTC. The V gene is TRBV5-1, the J gene TRBJ2-6; D is undetermined. CDR3 length equals 14 residues. CDR1 and CDR2 (germline): SGHRS, YFSETQ. V lost 5 bases, J lost 0 bases, and 6 bases lay in between.

The rearrangement links TRBV18 to TRBJ2-5; 7 positions match TRBD2. The J segment lost 5 bases and the V segment lost 6 bases, leaving 6 bases of the junction unmatched. CDR1 is KGHSH, CDR2 LQKENI, per germline. The CDR3 totals 13 residues. The CDR3 DNA sequence: TGTGCCAGCTCCCCGGGGGGACGGGAGACCCAGTACTTC. The encoded protein is CASSPGGRETQYF.

The J gene is TRBJ2-5, the V gene TRBV28; the D gene is possibly TRBD2 (6 bases). V was pared by 5 bases and J by 4 bases, with 23 bases between. The germline gives CDR1 MDHEN, CDR2 SYDVKM. This CDR3 has 17 residues. This chain's CDR3 is CASSTPGLSAGRETQYF. For the CDR3, the DNA is TGTGCCAGCAGTACACCGGGACTCTCCGCGGGGAGAGAGACCCAGTACTTC.

V is TRBV7-9 and J is TRBJ1-1; 9 nucleotides agree with TRBD1. Per the germline V gene, CDR1 is SEHNR and CDR2 is FQNEAQ (reference sequence). The CDR3 loop spans 14 amino acids. Trimming took 4 bases from V and 10 from J; bases not matched to a gene: 10. The CDR3 nucleotides read TGTGCCAGCAGCTCACGGACAGGGGCTTTGGTAGCTTTCTTT. Translation gives CASSSRTGALVAFF.

This clone was detected once. The chain links TRBV7-2 to TRBJ1-1; unclear D gene. V lost 1 base, J lost 7 bases, and 10 bases lay in between. Germline V CDR1 and CDR2: SGHTA, FQGNSA. This CDR3 spans 13 amino acids. CDR3 nucleotides: TGTGCCAGCAGCTTAGTTGGAGTGGGTGAAGCTTTCTTT. Translated, it gives CASSLVGVGEAFF.

The genes are TRBV11-2 and TRBJ1-2; the D gene is possibly TRBD1 (5 bases). Germline V gene data show CDR1 as SGHAT and CDR2 as FQNNGV. CDR3 length: 15 amino acids. Trimming took 1 base from V and 2 from J, leaving 11 bases between them. The CDR3 here is CASSLARGPNYGYTF. The DNA for the CDR3 is TGTGCCAGCAGCTTAGCGCGGGGACCCAACTATGGCTACACCTTC.

This clone was detected once. The genes are TRBV14 and TRBJ1-2; 8 bases map to TRBD1. The CDR3 length is 13 residues. V dropped 0 bases and J dropped 13; count of bases not matched to a gene: 7. From germline, CDR1 is SGHDN and CDR2 FVKESK. CDR3: CASSQDWQGAVTF. CDR3 nucleotide sequence: TGTGCCAGCAGCCAAGACTGGCAGGGGGCAGTCACCTTC.